Listed below are T cell receptor beta chains from one sample, sequenced in a study of T-cell reconstitution after alpha-beta-depleted transplantation in children. TCRdb called the PCR reads again in MiXCR, with one record for every CDR3 protein. The data contain approximately 83,000 distinct CDR3 sequences, roughly 7.7% of them seen just once; the ten biggest clones take up just under 7%. The specimen comprised PBMCs from the stem cell graft donor, sampled from the stem cell graft. The receptor source for this set is a human donor who donated a stem cell graft to a child with congenital amegakaryocytic thrombocytopenia. Both conserved end residues are part of each CDR3. The D gene is left open where the match is weak. Rows may omit the clone size; those that give it use once, few, many or a size class.

CASSASGDYNEQFF TGTGCCAGCAGCGCTAGCGGGGACTACAATGAGCAGTTCTTC TRBJ2-1 TRBD2 . TRBV6-2/TRBV6-3
CASTALTGANVLTF TGTGCCAGCACCGCCCTTACTGGGGCCAACGTCCTGACTTTC TRBJ2-6 . few TRBV27
CSARDLLAPRGEQYF TGCAGTGCTAGAGATCTTCTAGCCCCGCGAGGGGAGCAGTACTTC TRBJ2-7 . . TRBV20-1
CASSLARDRGNQPQHF TGTGCCAGCAGTTTAGCTCGGGACAGGGGCAATCAGCCCCAGCATTTT TRBJ1-5 TRBD1 few TRBV12-3/TRBV12-4
CASTSTGHLTDTQYF TGTGCCAGCACATCGACAGGGCACCTCACAGATACGCAGTATTTT TRBJ2-3 TRBD1 many TRBV27
CASSLQIRRSSGNTIYF TGCGCCAGCAGCTTGCAGATCCGACGGAGCTCTGGAAACACCATATATTTT TRBJ1-3 . many TRBV5-1
CSARVRDRWGEQFF TGCAGTGCTAGAGTTCGGGACAGATGGGGTGAGCAGTTCTTC TRBJ2-1 TRBD1 many TRBV20-1
CASRTSTATYEQYF TGCGCCAGCAGAACGTCGACGGCAACCTACGAGCAGTACTTC TRBJ2-7 . many TRBV5-1
CASSSPWGQGAANEQFF TGTGCCAGCAGCTCACCCTGGGGACAGGGGGCGGCCAATGAGCAGTTCTTC TRBJ2-1 TRBD1 . TRBV7-9
CASSFRGGEETQYF TGCGCCAGCAGCTTCAGGGGAGGGGAAGAGACCCAGTACTTC TRBJ2-5 . many TRBV5-1
CASSRDSLGNEQFF TGTGCCAGCAGCCGGGACAGCCTCGGCAATGAGCAGTTCTTC TRBJ2-1 TRBD1 . TRBV11-3
CAWSVRADGYTF TGTGCCTGGAGTGTACGGGCTGATGGCTACACCTTC TRBJ1-2 . many TRBV30
CASRDVYTVAEQFF TGCGCCAGCAGGGACGTGTACACTGTGGCTGAGCAGTTCTTC TRBJ2-1 . many TRBV5-1
CAISESLWGGANTGELFF TGTGCCATCAGTGAGTCGCTTTGGGGGGGAGCGAACACCGGGGAGCTGTTTTTT TRBJ2-2 TRBD2 many TRBV10-3
CSASHDGELNTEAFF TGCAGTGCTAGCCACGACGGGGAACTGAACACTGAAGCTTTCTTT TRBJ1-1 . many TRBV20-1
CSARSGANNEQFF TGCAGTGCTAGGTCAGGGGCTAACAATGAGCAGTTCTTC TRBJ2-1 . many TRBV20-1
CASSLDRSTGELFF TGCGCCAGCAGCTTGGACAGGTCCACCGGGGAGCTGTTTTTT TRBJ2-2 . many TRBV5-1
CSVARQTGELFF TGCAGCGTTGCTCGGCAAACCGGGGAGCTGTTTTTT TRBJ2-2 . . TRBV29-1
CTCSFSAAGVSTDTQYF TGTACCTGCAGTTTTTCGGCAGCGGGAGTGTCCACAGATACGCAGTATTTT TRBJ2-3 TRBD2 . TRBV2
CSARRTGVAYEQYF TGCAGTGCTAGAAGGACAGGGGTCGCCTACGAGCAGTACTTC TRBJ2-7 TRBD1 many TRBV20-1
CASSLRTNGELFF TGTGCCAGCAGCCTCAGGACCAACGGGGAGCTGTTTTTT TRBJ2-2 . many TRBV7-3
CASSSLTSSYEQYF TGTGCCAGCAGCTCTCTGACTAGCTCCTACGAGCAGTACTTC TRBJ2-7 . many TRBV7-9
CASSFGGGQGPQHF TGTGCCAGCAGCTTCGGCGGGGGACAGGGACCCCAGCATTTT TRBJ1-5 TRBD1 many TRBV7-9
CSVPKKQGGNEQFF TGCAGCGTTCCAAAAAAACAGGGGGGTAATGAGCAGTTCTTC TRBJ2-1 TRBD1 many TRBV29-1
CASSQGGSEELFF TGTGCCAGCAGCCAAGGAGGATCGGAGGAGCTGTTTTTT TRBJ2-2 . many TRBV7-2
CASSQGSGVNTGELFF TGTGCCAGCAGCCAGGGTAGCGGGGTGAACACCGGGGAGCTGTTTTTT TRBJ2-2 TRBD2 many TRBV4-2
CAWSVQGGRYNEQFF TGTGCCTGGAGTGTACAAGGGGGCCGGTACAATGAGCAGTTCTTC TRBJ2-1 TRBD1 . TRBV30
CASSFPLAGTGELFF TGTGCCAGCAGTTTTCCACTAGCGGGAACCGGGGAGCTGTTTTTT TRBJ2-2 TRBD2 many TRBV28
CASRGGTASSPLHF TGTGCCAGCCGCGGAGGGACAGCGTCCTCGCCCCTCCACTTT TRBJ1-6 TRBD1 many TRBV12-3/TRBV12-4
CATSDLGLAGGPGELFF TGTGCCACCAGTGATTTAGGCCTAGCGGGAGGGCCCGGGGAGCTGTTTTTT TRBJ2-2 TRBD2 . TRBV24-1
CASSLAGGYTEAFF TGCGCCAGCAGCTTGGCCGGGGGCTACACTGAAGCTTTCTTT TRBJ1-1 . medium-sized TRBV5-1
CASSMGENTGELFF TGTGCCAGTAGTATGGGGGAGAACACCGGGGAGCTGTTTTTT TRBJ2-2 . . TRBV19
CSAVDSETQYF TGCAGTGCTGTTGACAGTGAGACCCAGTACTTC TRBJ2-5 . many TRBV20-1
CASSSQGGEKLFF TGTGCCAGTTCTTCCCAGGGAGGTGAAAAACTGTTTTTT TRBJ1-4 . few TRBV19
CASSQEWGGPGYTF TGTGCCAGCAGCCAAGAGTGGGGGGGGCCTGGCTACACCTTC TRBJ1-2 . many TRBV3-1
CSASGQGAVSQHF TGCAGTGCTAGTGGACAGGGGGCGGTCTCCCAGCATTTT TRBJ1-5 TRBD1 many TRBV20-1
CSARDNPWAYEQYF TGCAGTGCTAGAGATAATCCCTGGGCCTACGAGCAGTACTTC TRBJ2-7 . many TRBV20-1
CASSQDGDRDHPDTQYF TGTGCCAGCAGCCAAGATGGGGACAGGGATCACCCAGATACGCAGTATTTT TRBJ2-3 TRBD1 many TRBV4-2
CASSEYARSNSPLHF TGTGCCAGCAGTGAATATGCCAGGTCTAATTCACCCCTCCACTTT TRBJ1-6 . many TRBV25-1
CASSRAQWDNSPLHF TGTGCCAGCAGCCGGGCTCAATGGGATAATTCACCCCTCCACTTT TRBJ1-6 . many TRBV6-1
CASSQELPTETQYF TGTGCCAGCAGCCAAGAACTGCCGACGGAGACCCAGTACTTC TRBJ2-5 . many TRBV3-1
CSLQENTEAFF TGCAGCCTACAGGAGAACACTGAAGCTTTCTTT TRBJ1-1 . many TRBV20-1
CASSFGDSTDTQYF TGCGCCAGCAGCTTTGGAGACAGCACAGATACGCAGTATTTT TRBJ2-3 . many TRBV5-1
CASSSTGVPGNTIYF TGTGCCAGCAGCTCAACAGGGGTCCCTGGAAACACCATATATTTT TRBJ1-3 TRBD1 many TRBV11-2
CASSPGTDNEQFF TGCGCCAGCAGCCCAGGGACGGACAATGAGCAGTTCTTC TRBJ2-1 . . TRBV5-1
CASSFPTGDEQFF TGTGCCAGCAGTTTCCCGACTGGAGATGAGCAGTTCTTC TRBJ2-1 . many TRBV12-3/TRBV12-4
CASSLLMSATDTQYF TGTGCCAGCAGCTTGCTAATGTCAGCCACAGATACGCAGTATTTT TRBJ2-3 . . TRBV5-6
CSVDIAADQETQYF TGCAGCGTTGATATAGCGGCTGATCAAGAGACCCAGTACTTC TRBJ2-5 . many TRBV29-1
CSARASRGSGPTDTQYF TGCAGTGCTAGAGCTTCCCGGGGTAGCGGCCCCACAGATACGCAGTATTTT TRBJ2-3 . few TRBV20-1
CASSYDGVNGEQYF TGTGCCAGCAGTTACGATGGGGTGAATGGCGAGCAGTACTTC TRBJ2-7 . many TRBV6-2/TRBV6-3
CASGGGYNQPQHF TGCGCCAGTGGGGGGGGATACAATCAGCCCCAGCATTTT TRBJ1-5 . many TRBV10-2
CSARDRGAGGYGYTF TGCAGTGCTAGAGATCGCGGGGCCGGGGGCTATGGCTACACCTTC TRBJ1-2 . many TRBV20-1
CSARAILTSGGVDEQFF TGCAGTGCTAGAGCGATCTTGACTAGTGGTGGAGTCGATGAGCAGTTCTTC TRBJ2-1 . many TRBV20-1
CSAGGVRNDEQYF TGCAGTGCCGGGGGGGTAAGGAATGACGAGCAGTACTTC TRBJ2-7 TRBD2 many TRBV20-1
CASSLDSSGANVLTF TGCGCCAGCAGCTTGGACAGCTCTGGGGCCAACGTCCTGACTTTC TRBJ2-6 . many TRBV5-1